Sequencing of this T cell receptor beta chain was carried out in a study of cytomegalovirus exposure and HLA in healthy donors. Regarding the study as a whole: Excluded: some indistinguishable V segments such as TRBV6-2 and TRBV6-3.

V dropped 7 bases and J dropped 8; count of bases not matched to a gene: 12. Germline V gives CDR1 SQVTM, CDR2 ANQGSEA. This CDR3 has 13 amino acids. Primers for the PCR totalled 60 Vbeta and 13 Jbeta. The repertoire was sequenced with immunoSEQ multiplex PCR; TCRdb's copy has only in-frame clones and lacks some. This sample has roughly 80,000 clones, with roughly 65% found just once. Details on this clone: The antigen is not known.

The sequencing input was PBMCs. The rearrangement links TRBV29-1 to TRBJ1-2, with TRBD1 matching over 8 bases. The sequence came from a male donor in good health and CMV-seropositive. The CDR3 sequence is CSALRGLTGGYTF. The DNA of the CDR3 is TGCAGCGCCCTCAGGGGGCTAACGGGAGGCTACACCTTC.